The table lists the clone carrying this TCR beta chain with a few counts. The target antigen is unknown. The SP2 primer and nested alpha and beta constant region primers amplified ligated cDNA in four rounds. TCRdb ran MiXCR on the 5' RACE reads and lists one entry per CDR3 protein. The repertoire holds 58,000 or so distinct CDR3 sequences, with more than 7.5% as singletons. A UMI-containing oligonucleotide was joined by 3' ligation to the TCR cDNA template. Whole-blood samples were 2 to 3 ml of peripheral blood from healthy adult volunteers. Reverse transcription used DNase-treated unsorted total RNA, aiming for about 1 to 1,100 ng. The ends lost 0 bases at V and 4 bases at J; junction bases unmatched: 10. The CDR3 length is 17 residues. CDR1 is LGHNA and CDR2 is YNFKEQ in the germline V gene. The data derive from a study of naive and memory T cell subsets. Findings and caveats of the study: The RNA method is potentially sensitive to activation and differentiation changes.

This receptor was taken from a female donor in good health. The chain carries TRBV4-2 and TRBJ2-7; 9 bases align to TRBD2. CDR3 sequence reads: CASSQELDSLAGYEQYF. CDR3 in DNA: TGTGCCAGCAGCCAAGAACTGGATAGCCTAGCGGGGTACGAGCAGTACTTC.